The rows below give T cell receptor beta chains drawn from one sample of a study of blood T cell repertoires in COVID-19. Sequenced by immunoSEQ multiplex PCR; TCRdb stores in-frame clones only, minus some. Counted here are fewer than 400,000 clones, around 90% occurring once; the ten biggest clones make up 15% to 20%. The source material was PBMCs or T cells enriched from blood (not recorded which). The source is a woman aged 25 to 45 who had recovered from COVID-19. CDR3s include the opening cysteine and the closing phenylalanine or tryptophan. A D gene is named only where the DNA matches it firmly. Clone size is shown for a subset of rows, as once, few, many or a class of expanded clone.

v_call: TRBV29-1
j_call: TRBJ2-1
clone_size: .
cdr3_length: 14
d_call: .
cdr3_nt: TGCAGCACCCGCGAGGTAAATGCCTACAATGAGCAGTTCTTC
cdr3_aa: CSTREVNAYNEQFF

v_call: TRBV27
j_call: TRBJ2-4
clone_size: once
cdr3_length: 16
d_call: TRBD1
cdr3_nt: TGTGCCAGCAGTTTATATTCCGGGACAGTGCAAAACATTCAGTACTTC
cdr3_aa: CASSLYSGTVQNIQYF

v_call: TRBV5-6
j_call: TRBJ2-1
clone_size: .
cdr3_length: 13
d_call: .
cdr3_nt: TGTGCCAGCAGCTTCTTCAGCTACAATGAGCAGTTCTTC
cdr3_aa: CASSFFSYNEQFF

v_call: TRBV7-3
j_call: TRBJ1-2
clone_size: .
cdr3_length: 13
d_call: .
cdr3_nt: TGTGCCAGCAGCTTAACGTCGGGGGATGGCTACACCTTC
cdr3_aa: CASSLTSGDGYTF

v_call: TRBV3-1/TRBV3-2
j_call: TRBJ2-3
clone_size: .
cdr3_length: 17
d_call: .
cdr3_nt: TGTGCCAGCAGCCAAGGTCGGCAGCGGCTAATCACAGATACGCAGTATTTT
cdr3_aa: CASSQGRQRLITDTQYF

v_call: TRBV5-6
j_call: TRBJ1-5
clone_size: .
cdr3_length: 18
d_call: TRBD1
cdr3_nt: TGTGCCAGCAGCACGTACCGGGACAGGGGGGATAGCAATCAGCCCCAGCATTTT
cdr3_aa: CASSTYRDRGDSNQPQHF

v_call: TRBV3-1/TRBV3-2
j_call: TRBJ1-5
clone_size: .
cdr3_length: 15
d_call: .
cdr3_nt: TGTGCCAGCAGCCAAACTGCGGGCGGAGCGGACCCCCAGCATTTT
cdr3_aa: CASSQTAGGADPQHF

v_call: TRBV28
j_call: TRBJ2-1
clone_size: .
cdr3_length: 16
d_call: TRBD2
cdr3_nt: TGTGCCAGCATCCCGAGCTCGGCTAGCGGGTACAATGAGCAGTTCTTC
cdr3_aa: CASIPSSASGYNEQFF

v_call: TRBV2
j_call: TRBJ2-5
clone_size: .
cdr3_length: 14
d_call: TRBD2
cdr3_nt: TGTGCCAGCCTCAGGGTCCGGGGGGGGGAGACCCAGTACTTC
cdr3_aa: CASLRVRGGETQYF

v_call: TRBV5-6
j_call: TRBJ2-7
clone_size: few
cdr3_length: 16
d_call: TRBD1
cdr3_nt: TGTGCCAGCAGCGCGGACAGGGGCGGGTGGTCCTACGAGCAGTACTTC
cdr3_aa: CASSADRGGWSYEQYF

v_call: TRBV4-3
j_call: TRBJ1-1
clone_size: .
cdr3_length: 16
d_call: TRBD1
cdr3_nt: TGCGCCAGCAGCCAAGATAGCGGACAGGGGAACACTGAAGCTTTCTTT
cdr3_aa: CASSQDSGQGNTEAFF

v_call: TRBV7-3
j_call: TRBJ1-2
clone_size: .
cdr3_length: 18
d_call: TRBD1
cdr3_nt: TGTGCCAGCAGGCCTGACAGGGGGCGGGAAGCCTTTAACTATGGCTACACCTTC
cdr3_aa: CASRPDRGREAFNYGYTF

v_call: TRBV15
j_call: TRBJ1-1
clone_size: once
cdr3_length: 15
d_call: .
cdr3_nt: TGTGCCACCAGCCCGCGGACAGCAATGAACACTGAAGCTTTCTTT
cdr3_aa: CATSPRTAMNTEAFF

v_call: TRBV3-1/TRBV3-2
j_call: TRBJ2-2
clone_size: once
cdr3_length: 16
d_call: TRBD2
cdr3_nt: TGTGCCAGCAGCCAATACCAGCGGGGTTCCACCGGGGAGCTGTTTTTT
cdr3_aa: CASSQYQRGSTGELFF

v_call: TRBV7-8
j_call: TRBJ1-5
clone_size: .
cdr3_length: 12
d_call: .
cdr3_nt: TGTGCCAGCAGCCCCCGTCCTCCAGCCCAGCATTTT
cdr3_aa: CASSPRPPAQHF

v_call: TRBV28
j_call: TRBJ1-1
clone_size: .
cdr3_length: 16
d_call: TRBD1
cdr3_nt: TGTGCCAGCAGTTTGCGCGACAGGGCAACGAACACTGAAGCTTTCTTT
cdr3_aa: CASSLRDRATNTEAFF

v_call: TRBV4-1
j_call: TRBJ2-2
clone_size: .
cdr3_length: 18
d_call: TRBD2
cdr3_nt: TGCGCCAGCAGCCAAACCCTGACTAGCGGGAAGAACACCGGGGAGCTGTTTTTT
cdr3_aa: CASSQTLTSGKNTGELFF

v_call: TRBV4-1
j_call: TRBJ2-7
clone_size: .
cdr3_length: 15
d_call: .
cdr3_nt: TGCGCCAGCAGCCTTACCGCCGGGACTGAGGGCGAGCAGTACTTC
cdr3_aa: CASSLTAGTEGEQYF

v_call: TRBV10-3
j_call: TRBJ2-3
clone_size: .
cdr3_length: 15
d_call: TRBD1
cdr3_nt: TGTGCCATCAGCCCGACAGGGGTAAGCACAGATACGCAGTATTTT
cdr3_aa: CAISPTGVSTDTQYF

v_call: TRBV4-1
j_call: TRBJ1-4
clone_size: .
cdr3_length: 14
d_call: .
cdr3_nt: TGCGCCAGCAGCCAGGGACATAGTAATGAAAAACTGTTTTTT
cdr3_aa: CASSQGHSNEKLFF

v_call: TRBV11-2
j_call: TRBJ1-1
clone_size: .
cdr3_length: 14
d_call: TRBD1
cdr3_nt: TGTGCCAGCAGCTTCCTGGACAGGGGCTCTGAAGCTTTCTTT
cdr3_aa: CASSFLDRGSEAFF

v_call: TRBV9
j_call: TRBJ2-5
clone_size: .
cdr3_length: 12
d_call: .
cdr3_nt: TGTGCCAGCAGCGGCGTGAAAAAGACCCAGTACTTC
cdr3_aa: CASSGVKKTQYF

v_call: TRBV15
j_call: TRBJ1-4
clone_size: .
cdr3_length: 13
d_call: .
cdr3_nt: TGTGCCACCAGCAAACCTTGGGGAGGTACACTGTTTTTT
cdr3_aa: CATSKPWGGTLFF

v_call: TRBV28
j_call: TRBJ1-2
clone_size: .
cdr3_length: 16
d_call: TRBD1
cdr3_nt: TGTGCCAGCAGAGTGACAGGGGGATTTTTAAGTTATGGCTACACCTTC
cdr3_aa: CASRVTGGFLSYGYTF

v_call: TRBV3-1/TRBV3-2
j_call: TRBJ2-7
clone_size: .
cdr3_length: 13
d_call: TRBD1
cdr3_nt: TGTGCCAGCAGCCCACAGGGGAGATACGAGCAGTACTTC
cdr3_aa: CASSPQGRYEQYF

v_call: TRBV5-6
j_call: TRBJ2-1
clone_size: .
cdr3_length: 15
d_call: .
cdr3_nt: TGTGCCAGCAGCTTGGTGACTAGGCGTCGTGGTGAGCAGTTCTTC
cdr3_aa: CASSLVTRRRGEQFF

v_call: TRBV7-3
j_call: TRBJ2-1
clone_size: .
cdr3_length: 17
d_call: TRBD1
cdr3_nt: TGTGCCAGCAGCTTAAAGGACTCGAGACAGGGAAGAGGTGAGCAGTTCTTC
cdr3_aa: CASSLKDSRQGRGEQFF

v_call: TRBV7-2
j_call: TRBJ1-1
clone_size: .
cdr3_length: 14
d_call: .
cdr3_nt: TGTGCCAGCAGCCTTGATCAGGGGAACACTGAAGCTTTCTTT
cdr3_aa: CASSLDQGNTEAFF

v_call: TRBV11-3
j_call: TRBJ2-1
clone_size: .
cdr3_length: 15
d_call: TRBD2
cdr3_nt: TGTGCCAGCAGTGGCGGACTAGCGGGAGTGGGTGAGCAGTTCTTC
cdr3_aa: CASSGGLAGVGEQFF

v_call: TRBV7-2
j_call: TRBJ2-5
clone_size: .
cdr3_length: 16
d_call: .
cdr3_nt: TGTGCCAGCAGCTTATTTCCCCGAGGGAGACAAGAGACCCAGTACTTC
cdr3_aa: CASSLFPRGRQETQYF

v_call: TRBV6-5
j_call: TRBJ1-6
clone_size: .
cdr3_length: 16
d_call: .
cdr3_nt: TGTGCCAGCAGTTCTAAACTCCCGGGAAGAAATTCACCCCTCCACTTT
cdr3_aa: CASSSKLPGRNSPLHF

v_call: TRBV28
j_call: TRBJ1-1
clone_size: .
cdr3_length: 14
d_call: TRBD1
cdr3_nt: TGTGCCAGCAAGAGCGGACAGGCGAACACTGAAGCTTTCTTT
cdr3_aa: CASKSGQANTEAFF

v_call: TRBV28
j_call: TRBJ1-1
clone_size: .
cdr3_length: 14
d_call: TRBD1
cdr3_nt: TGTGCCAGCAGTTCTCCCGGGACAGGGGGCACTGCTTTCTTT
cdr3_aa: CASSSPGTGGTAFF

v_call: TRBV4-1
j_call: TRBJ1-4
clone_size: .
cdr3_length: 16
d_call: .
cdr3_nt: TGCGCCAGCAGCCAAGGAGCGGGGGGAGGAGTTGAAAAACTGTTTTTT
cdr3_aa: CASSQGAGGGVEKLFF

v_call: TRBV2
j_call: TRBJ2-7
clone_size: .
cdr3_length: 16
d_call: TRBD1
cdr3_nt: TGTGCCAGCAGTGAAGCGAGGGGGACAGGGGGTTACGAGCAGTACTTC
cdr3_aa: CASSEARGTGGYEQYF

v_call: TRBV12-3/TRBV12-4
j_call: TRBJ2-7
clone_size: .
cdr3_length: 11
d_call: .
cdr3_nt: TGTGCCAGCAGTCCCCTCCACGAGCAGTACTTC
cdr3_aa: CASSPLHEQYF

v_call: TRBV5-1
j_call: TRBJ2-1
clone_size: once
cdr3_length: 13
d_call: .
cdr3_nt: TGCGCCAGCAGTAGGGAGGGGGGTAATGAGCAGTTCTTC
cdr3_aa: CASSREGGNEQFF

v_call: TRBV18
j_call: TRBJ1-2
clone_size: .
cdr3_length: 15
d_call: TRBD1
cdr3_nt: TGTGCCAGCTCACCAGGGACAGCCGCTAACTATGGCTACACCTTC
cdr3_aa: CASSPGTAANYGYTF

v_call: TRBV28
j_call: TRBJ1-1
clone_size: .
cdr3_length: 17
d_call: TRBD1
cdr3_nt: TGTGCCAGCAGTTTCGGACAGGGCGACTCAATGAACACTGAAGCTTTCTTT
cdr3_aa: CASSFGQGDSMNTEAFF

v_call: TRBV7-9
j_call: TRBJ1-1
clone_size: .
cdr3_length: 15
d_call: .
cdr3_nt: TGTGCCAGCACCTATGGGGGCTCAAGGAACACTGAAGCTTTCTTT
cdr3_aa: CASTYGGSRNTEAFF

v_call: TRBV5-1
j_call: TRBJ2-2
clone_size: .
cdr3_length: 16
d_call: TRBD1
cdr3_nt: TGCGCCAGCAGCTTGGGGGGACAGGGTATTACCGGGGAGCTGTTTTTT
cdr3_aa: CASSLGGQGITGELFF

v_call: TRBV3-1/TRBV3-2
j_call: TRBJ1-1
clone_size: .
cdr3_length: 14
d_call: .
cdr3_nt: TGTGCCAGCAGCCAAGTCTTTGCGGGCACTGAAGCTTTCTTT
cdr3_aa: CASSQVFAGTEAFF

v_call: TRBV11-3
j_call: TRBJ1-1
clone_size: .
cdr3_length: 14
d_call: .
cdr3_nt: TGTGCCAGCAGCTTAGCGCCGGGCGGAGGGAGGGCTTTCTTT
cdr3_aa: CASSLAPGGGRAFF

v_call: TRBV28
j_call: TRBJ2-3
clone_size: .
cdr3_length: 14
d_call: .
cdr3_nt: TGTGCCAGCAGCCTAAAAACCCCCGTATATACGCAGTATTTT
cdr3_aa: CASSLKTPVYTQYF

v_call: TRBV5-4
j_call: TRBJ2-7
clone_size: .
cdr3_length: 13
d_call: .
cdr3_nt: TGTGCCAGCAGCTCCACGACAGAGTACGAGCAGTACTTC
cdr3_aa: CASSSTTEYEQYF

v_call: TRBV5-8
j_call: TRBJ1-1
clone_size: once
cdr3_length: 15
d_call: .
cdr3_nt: TGTGCCAGCAGCTCCCCATCCGCGAGGGCCACTGAAGCTTTCTTT
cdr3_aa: CASSSPSARATEAFF

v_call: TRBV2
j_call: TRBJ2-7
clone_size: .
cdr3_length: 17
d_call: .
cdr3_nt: TGTGCCAGCAGTGGGGGCACGATGACCACCCAATTTGGCGAGCAGTACTTC
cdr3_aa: CASSGGTMTTQFGEQYF

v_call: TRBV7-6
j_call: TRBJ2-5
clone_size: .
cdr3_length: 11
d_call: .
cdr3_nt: TGTGCCAGCAGAGCGGAAGAGACCCAGTACTTC
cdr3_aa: CASRAEETQYF